Sequencing of this T cell receptor (beta chain) was carried out in a study of Graves' ophthalmopathy and Graves' hyperthyroidism. Study-wide points: Blood also harbored most expanded thyroid clonotypes above 0.001 frequency.

V lost 3 bases and J lost 4; bases outside the gene matches: 3. The CDR3 extends over 14 amino acids. Germline CDR1 is MNHNS and CDR2 is SASEGT. A follow-up of 18 months without ophthalmopathy meant that hyperthyroidism was stable. Pregnant or lactating patients and those with other autoimmune diseases or uncontrolled infections were excluded. Turning to this clonotype: What it binds is unknown.

Scientists amplified the TCR beta CDR3 regions from RNA transcripts. HTBI primers were employed in first-round RT-PCR, then a second-round multiplex PCR followed. TCRdb recomputed calls from the multiplex PCR reads with MiXCR, one row per CDR3 protein. The sample lists a few hundred thousand distinct CDR3 sequences, 15% occurring once. The TCR was taken from a woman under 30 with stable Graves' hyperthyroidism. The chain links TRBV6-1 to TRBJ2-7, with TRBD1 matching over 10 bases. Input material: peripheral blood. CDR3 sequence (DNA): TGTGCCAGCAGTGAGGGGACAGGGGCATACGAGCAGTACTTC. The encoded protein is CASSEGTGAYEQYF.